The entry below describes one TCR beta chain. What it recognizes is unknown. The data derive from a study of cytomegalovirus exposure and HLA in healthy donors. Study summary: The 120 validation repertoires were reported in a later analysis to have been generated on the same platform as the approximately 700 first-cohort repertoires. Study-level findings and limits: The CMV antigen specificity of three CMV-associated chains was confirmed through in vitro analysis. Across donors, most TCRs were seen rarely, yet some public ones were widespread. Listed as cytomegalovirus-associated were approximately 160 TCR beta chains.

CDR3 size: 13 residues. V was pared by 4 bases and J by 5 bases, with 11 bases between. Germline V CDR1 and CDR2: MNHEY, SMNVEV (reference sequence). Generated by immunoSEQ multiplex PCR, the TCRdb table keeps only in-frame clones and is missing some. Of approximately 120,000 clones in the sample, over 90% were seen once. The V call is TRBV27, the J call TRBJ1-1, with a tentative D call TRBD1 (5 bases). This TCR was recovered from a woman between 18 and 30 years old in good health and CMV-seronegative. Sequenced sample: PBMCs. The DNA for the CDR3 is TGTGCCAGCAGTTCAGGGATCGTAACTGAAGCTTTCTTT. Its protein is CASSSGIVTEAFF.